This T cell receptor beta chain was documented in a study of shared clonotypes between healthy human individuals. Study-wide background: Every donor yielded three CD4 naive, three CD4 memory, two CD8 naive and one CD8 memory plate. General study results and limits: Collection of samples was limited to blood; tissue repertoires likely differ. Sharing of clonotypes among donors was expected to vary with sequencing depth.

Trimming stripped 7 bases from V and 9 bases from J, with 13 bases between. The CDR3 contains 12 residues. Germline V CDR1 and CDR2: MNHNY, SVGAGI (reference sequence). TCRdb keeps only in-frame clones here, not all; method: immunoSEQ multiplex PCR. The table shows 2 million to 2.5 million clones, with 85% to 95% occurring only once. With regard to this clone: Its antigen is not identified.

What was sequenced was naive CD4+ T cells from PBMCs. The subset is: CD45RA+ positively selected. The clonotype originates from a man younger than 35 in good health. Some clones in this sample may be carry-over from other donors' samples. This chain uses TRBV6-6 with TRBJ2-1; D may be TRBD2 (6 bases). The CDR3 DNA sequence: TGTGCCAGCACCATAGGGCGGGGTGAGCAGTTCTTC. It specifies CASTIGRGEQFF.